This TCR beta chain was captured by sequencing in a study of CXCR3-negative and CXCR3-positive naive CD8 T cells. Study results and limitations: Much lower diversity was found in memory CD8+ cells, while both naive subsets had comparably high diversity. Against CXCR3-negative naive cells, CXCR3-positive naive cells showed more hydrophobic TRB CDR3s. Whereas memory cells differed, naive CXCR3-negative and CXCR3-positive cells shared similar TRBV-TRBJ usage.

As for this clonotype: Its antigen is unidentified.

The CDR3 covers 13 residues. Per the germline V gene, CDR1 is SGHRS and CDR2 is YFSETQ. The authors prepared UMI-labeled TRB cDNA libraries by 5' RACE. TCRdb re-called the 5' RACE reads and catalogs CDR3 proteins one per entry, DNA excluded. Its table records some 110,000 distinct CDR3 sequences. Sequencing input: naive CXCR3+ CD8+ T cells from blood. The subset denotes: CD45RO-CCR7+CD27+CD95- naive CD8+ T cells expressing CXCR3 (TNR3+). The clonotype comes from a human donor in good health. Some clones in this sample may be carry-over from other donors' samples. V is TRBV5-1 and J is TRBJ2-1. The CDR3 protein is CASSFGPPDEQFF.